These T cell receptor beta chains were read from a single sample in a study of cytomegalovirus exposure and HLA in healthy donors. Sequencing was performed with immunoSEQ multiplex PCR; in TCRdb, only in-frame clones are kept and a portion is missing. The data hold some 120,000 clones, with 70% to 80% observed a single time. The sequencing sample was made of PBMCs. These receptors were obtained from a human donor in good health. Both conserved end residues are part of each CDR3. A D gene is named only where the DNA matches it firmly. Size is omitted from some rows. Given values are once, few, many or a class for expanded clones.

J gene,D gene,V gene,clone size,CDR3 DNA,CDR3 protein
TRBJ1-4,-,TRBV7-9,once,TGTGCCAGCAGCTTAGGGGGCACCAGTAATGAAAAACTGTTTTTT,CASSLGGTSNEKLFF
TRBJ2-1,-,TRBV19,-,TGTGCCAGTAGTATAGACAGTATCAATGAGCAGTTCTTC,CASSIDSINEQFF
TRBJ2-3,TRBD2,TRBV5-1,-,TGCGCCAGCTCGCTAGCGGGGGGCAGGGATACGCAGTATTTT,CASSLAGGRDTQYF
TRBJ2-7,-,TRBV7-8,-,TGTGCCAGCAGCTTTCGGGACGAGCAGTACTTC,CASSFRDEQYF
TRBJ1-1,-,TRBV6-5,few,TGTGCCAGCAGTTACTCCCGGGGAACTGAAGCTTTCTTT,CASSYSRGTEAFF
TRBJ1-2,-,TRBV5-5,-,TGTGCCAGCAGCTCCGTTACCCCCACTTACTATGGCTACACCTTC,CASSSVTPTYYGYTF
TRBJ2-5,TRBD2,TRBV5-6,-,TGTGCCAGCAGCTTGTCGGCACTAGCGGGTCGGGGGCAGTACTTC,CASSLSALAGRGQYF
TRBJ2-5,-,TRBV5-1,-,TGCGCCAGCAGCTTGCCTCAAGAGACCCAGTACTTC,CASSLPQETQYF
TRBJ2-7,-,TRBV11-2,once,TGTGCCAGCAGCTTAGTGTCAGGGATTTACGAGCAGTACTTC,CASSLVSGIYEQYF
TRBJ2-1,TRBD2,TRBV29-1,once,TGCAGCGTTCTGACTAGCGGGGGATACAATGAGCAGTTCTTC,CSVLTSGGYNEQFF
TRBJ1-6,-,TRBV28,-,TGTGCCAGCAGTTTGGCAACCTCACCCCTCCACTTT,CASSLATSPLHF
TRBJ1-2,TRBD1,TRBV5-1,-,TGCGCCAGCAGCTGGGGGACAGGGTCTTGGTACACCTTC,CASSWGTGSWYTF
TRBJ1-2,TRBD1,TRBV11-2,-,TGTGCCAGCAGTACAGGGGTGATTGCTAACTATGGCTACACCTTC,CASSTGVIANYGYTF
TRBJ1-5,-,TRBV6-5,-,TGTGCCAGCAGTTACTCTTTTAGCAGCAATCAGCCCCAGCATTTT,CASSYSFSSNQPQHF
TRBJ2-2,TRBD1,TRBV9,-,TGTGCCAGCACCACCGGGACAGGGGGCACCGGGGAGCTGTTTTTT,CASTTGTGGTGELFF
TRBJ2-2,TRBD1,TRBV5-1,few,TGCGCCAGCAGCTTAGGGACAGGGGGCTCCGGGGAGCTGTTTTTT,CASSLGTGGSGELFF
TRBJ1-1,-,TRBV6-6,-,TGTGCCAGCAGGGACCCGGGGACTGAAGCTTTCTTT,CASRDPGTEAFF
TRBJ1-3,TRBD1,TRBV30,-,TGTGCCTGGACTCACAGGGGAGCTGGAAACACCATATATTTT,CAWTHRGAGNTIYF
TRBJ2-7,-,TRBV5-4,-,TGTGCCAGCAGTTTACAGGGCACCTACGAGCAGTACTTC,CASSLQGTYEQYF
TRBJ2-5,TRBD2,TRBV5-6,once,TGTGCCAGCAGCTTGGAGGGACTAGCGGGACGAGAGACCCAGTACTTC,CASSLEGLAGRETQYF
TRBJ2-3,TRBD2,TRBV5-1,-,TGCGCCACCTCGGGCGGGAGATACACAGATACGCAGTATTTT,CATSGGRYTDTQYF
TRBJ1-4,TRBD1,TRBV5-8,-,TGTGCCAGCAGGCGGACAGGGGGTGCTAATGAAAAACTGTTTTTT,CASRRTGGANEKLFF
TRBJ1-1,TRBD1,TRBV6-1,-,TGTGCCAGCAGTGCCACGGGACAGAGCTTCACTGAAGCTTTCTTT,CASSATGQSFTEAFF
TRBJ1-3,TRBD1,TRBV18,-,TGTGCCAGCTCACCACGGGACAGGGCTGGAAACACCATATATTTT,CASSPRDRAGNTIYF
TRBJ1-1,-,TRBV30,-,TGTGCCTGGGGTGACCCCGGGAGATCTAGCGAAGCTTTCTTT,CAWGDPGRSSEAFF
TRBJ1-2,-,TRBV11-2,-,TGTGCCAGCAGCTTAGGTCCCGGGTCAGAAAACTACACCTTC,CASSLGPGSENYTF
TRBJ2-7,TRBD1,TRBV18,-,TGTGCCAGCTCACCCAAGTTACAGGGGTTTTTAGGCTACGAGCAGTACTTC,CASSPKLQGFLGYEQYF
TRBJ1-2,TRBD1,TRBV5-6,-,TGTGCCAGCAGCCTGGGACAGGGCCGGGATGGCTACACCTTC,CASSLGQGRDGYTF
TRBJ2-2,TRBD2,TRBV7-2,-,TGTGCCAGCAGCTTAAGACTAGCGGGGGTCCCCGGGGAGCTGTTTTTT,CASSLRLAGVPGELFF
TRBJ2-3,-,TRBV14,few,TGTGCCAGCAGCCTCAAACGCTCGGAGCCGTTAGATACGCAGTATTTT,CASSLKRSEPLDTQYF
TRBJ1-1,TRBD1,TRBV6-5,-,TGTGCCAGCAGATTAGACAGGGTGAACACTGAAGCTTTCTTT,CASRLDRVNTEAFF
TRBJ1-1,TRBD1,TRBV30,-,TGTGCCTGGAGTTGGAGGGGACAGGGGATTAGGAACACTGAAGCTTTCTTT,CAWSWRGQGIRNTEAFF
TRBJ2-7,TRBD2,TRBV6-5,-,TGTGCCAGCAGTCCGGGACTAGCGGGAGCGGTGGAGCAGTACTTC,CASSPGLAGAVEQYF